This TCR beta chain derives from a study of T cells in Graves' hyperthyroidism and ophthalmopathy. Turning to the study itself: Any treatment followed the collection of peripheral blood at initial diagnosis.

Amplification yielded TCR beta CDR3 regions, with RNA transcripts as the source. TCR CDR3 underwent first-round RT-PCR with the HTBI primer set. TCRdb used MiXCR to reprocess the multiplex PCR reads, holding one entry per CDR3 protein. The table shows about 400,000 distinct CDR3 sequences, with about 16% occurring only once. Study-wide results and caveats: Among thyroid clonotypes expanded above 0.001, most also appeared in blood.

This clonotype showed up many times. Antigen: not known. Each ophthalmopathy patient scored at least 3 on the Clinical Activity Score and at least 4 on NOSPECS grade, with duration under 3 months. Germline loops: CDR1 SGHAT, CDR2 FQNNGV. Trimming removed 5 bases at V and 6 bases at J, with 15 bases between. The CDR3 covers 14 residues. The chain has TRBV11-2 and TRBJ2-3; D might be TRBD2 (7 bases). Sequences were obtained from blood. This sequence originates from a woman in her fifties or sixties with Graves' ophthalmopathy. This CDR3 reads CASSHRGGGDTQYF. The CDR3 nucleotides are TGTGCCAGCAGCCACCGAGGGGGGGGGGATACGCAGTATTTT.